This T cell receptor (beta chain) was sequenced in a study of blood T cell repertoires in COVID-19. Recruitment covered fewer than 25 US areas and drew participants whose ages spanned roughly 18 to 89 years. Participant reports of clinical history set cohort assignment. Using immunoSEQ multiplex PCR, the repertoire was profiled, and TCRdb retains in-frame clones only, with some absent. The sample has more than 150,000 clones; approximately 80% are singletons. Trimming at V came to 0 bases and at J to 4 bases, leaving 2 bases not matched to a gene. This CDR3 has 15 residues. Germline V gene sequence: CDR1 LGHDT, CDR2 YNNKEL (reference sequence).

This TCR derives from a woman aged 55-75 years who had recovered from COVID-19. The J gene is TRBJ1-2, the V gene TRBV3-1 (or the pseudogene TRBV3-2); 10 bases agree with TRBD1. What was sequenced was PBMCs or T cells enriched from blood (not recorded which). CDR3 region: CASSQEGQGVYGYTF. CDR3 nucleotide sequence: TGTGCCAGCAGCCAAGAAGGACAGGGGGTCTATGGCTACACCTTC.